This section outlines one T cell receptor (beta chain) sequence together with its context. Amplification of TCR beta CDR3 regions was performed using RNA transcripts as template. The HTBI primer set was used in a first-round RT-PCR of the TCR CDR3. TCRdb redid the calling of the multiplex PCR reads with MiXCR, one entry per CDR3 protein. The data show some 460,000 distinct CDR3 sequences, approximately 15% seen once. The CDR3 is 14 amino acids. CDR1 MNHNS and CDR2 SASEGT come from the germline V gene. The V end was cut by 6 bases, the J end by 8 bases, with 19 bases between. The data stem from a study of T cells in Graves' hyperthyroidism and ophthalmopathy.

Sequenced: blood. This sequence was found in a woman aged 18-29 years with Graves' hyperthyroidism. V is TRBV6-1 and J is TRBJ1-2; D is unclear. The CDR3 DNA is TGTGCCAGCAGGGGCCCCGGGGTCGAGTTAGGCTACACCTTC. Translating gives CASRGPGVELGYTF.